This TCR beta chain appears in the sequencing data of a study of T cells in localized non-small cell lung cancer. Study-level findings and limits: Greater T cell density in blood accompanied longer overall survival. A median of about 50 clones ranked among the top 100 in tumor appeared in adjacent lung. Uninvolved adjacent lung had higher T cell clonality than tumor and all other tissues.

Data came from immunoSEQ multiplex PCR; TCRdb stores just in-frame clones and leaves some out. This table has about 2,800 clones, around 22% appearing once. Germline V gene data show CDR1 as SGDLS and CDR2 as YYNGEE. The CDR3 is 12 amino acids. This clone was seen a few times. What it recognizes is unknown. This material consisted of lung tumor tissue, taken before any cancer treatment. This chain joins TRBV9 and TRBJ2-7, with D perhaps matching TRBD1 (6 bases). The sequence derives from a man aged 35-75 years with stage I lung adenocarcinoma. Here the CDR3 reads CASSEQYAGVTV. The CDR3 DNA follows: TGTGCCAGCAGTGAACAGTACGCAGGGGTTACGGTC.